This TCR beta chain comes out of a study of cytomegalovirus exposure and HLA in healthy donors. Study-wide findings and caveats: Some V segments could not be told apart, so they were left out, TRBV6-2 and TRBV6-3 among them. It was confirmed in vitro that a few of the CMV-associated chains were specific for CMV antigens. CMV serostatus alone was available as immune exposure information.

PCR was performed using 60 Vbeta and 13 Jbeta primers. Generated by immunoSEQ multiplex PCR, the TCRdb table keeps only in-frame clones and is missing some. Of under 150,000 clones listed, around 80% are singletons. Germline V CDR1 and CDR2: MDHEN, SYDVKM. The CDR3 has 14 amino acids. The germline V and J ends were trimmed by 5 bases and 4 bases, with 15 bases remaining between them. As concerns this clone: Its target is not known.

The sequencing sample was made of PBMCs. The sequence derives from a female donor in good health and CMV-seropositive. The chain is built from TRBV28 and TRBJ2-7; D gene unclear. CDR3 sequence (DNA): TGTGCCAGCAGTATCCTACGCTGGCGGTACGAGCAGTACTTC. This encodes CASSILRWRYEQYF.